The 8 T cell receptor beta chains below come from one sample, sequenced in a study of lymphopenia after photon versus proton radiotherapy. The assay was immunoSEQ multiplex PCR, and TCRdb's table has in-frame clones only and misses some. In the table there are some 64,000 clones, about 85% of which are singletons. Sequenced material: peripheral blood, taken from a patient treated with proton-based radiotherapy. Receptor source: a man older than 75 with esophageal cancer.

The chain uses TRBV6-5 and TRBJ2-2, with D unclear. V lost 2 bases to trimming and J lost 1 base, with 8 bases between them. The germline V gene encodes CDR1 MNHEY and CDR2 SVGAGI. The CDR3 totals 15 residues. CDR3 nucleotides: TGTGCCAGCAGTTACCAGCCGGAGAACACCGGGGAGCTGTTTTTT. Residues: CASSYQPENTGELFF.

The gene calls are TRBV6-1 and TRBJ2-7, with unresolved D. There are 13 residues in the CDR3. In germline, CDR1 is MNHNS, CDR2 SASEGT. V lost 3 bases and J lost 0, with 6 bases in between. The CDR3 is CASSDFISYEQYF. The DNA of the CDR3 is TGTGCCAGCAGTGACTTCATCTCCTACGAGCAGTACTTC.

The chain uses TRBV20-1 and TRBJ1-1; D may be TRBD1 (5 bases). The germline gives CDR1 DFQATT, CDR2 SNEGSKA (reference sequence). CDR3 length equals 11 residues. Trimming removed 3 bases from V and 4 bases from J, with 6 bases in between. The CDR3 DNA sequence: TGCAGTGCTAGGGGGGGCACTGAAGCTTTCTTT. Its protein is CSARGGTEAFF.

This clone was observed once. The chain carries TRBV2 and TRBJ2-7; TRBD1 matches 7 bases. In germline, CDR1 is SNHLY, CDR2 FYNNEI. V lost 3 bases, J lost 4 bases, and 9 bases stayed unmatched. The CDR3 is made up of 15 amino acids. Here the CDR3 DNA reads TGTGCCAGCAGTGAGGAGCAGGGGGTTTCGTACGAGCAGTACTTC. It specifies CASSEEQGVSYEQYF. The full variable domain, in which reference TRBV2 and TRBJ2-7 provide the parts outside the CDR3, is EPEVTQTPSHQVTQMGQEVILRCVPISNHLYFYWYRQILGQKVEFLVSFYNNEISEKSEIFDDQFSVERPDGSNFTLKIRSTKLEDSAMYFCASSEEQGVSYEQYFGPGTRLTVT.

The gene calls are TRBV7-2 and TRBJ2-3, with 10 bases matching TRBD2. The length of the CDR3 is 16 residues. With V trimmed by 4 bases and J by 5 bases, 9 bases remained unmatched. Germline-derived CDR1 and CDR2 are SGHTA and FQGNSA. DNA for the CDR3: TGTGCCAGCAGCTCTTCGTTAGCGGGGGGAATAGATACGCAGTATTTT. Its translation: CASSSSLAGGIDTQYF.

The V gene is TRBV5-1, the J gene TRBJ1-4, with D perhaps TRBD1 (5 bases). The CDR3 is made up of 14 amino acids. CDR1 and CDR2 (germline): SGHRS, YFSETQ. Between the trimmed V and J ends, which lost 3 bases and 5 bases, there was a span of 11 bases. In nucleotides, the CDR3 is TGCGCCAGCAGCTCCCTAGGGGAGAATGAAAAACTGTTTTTT. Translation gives CASSSLGENEKLFF.

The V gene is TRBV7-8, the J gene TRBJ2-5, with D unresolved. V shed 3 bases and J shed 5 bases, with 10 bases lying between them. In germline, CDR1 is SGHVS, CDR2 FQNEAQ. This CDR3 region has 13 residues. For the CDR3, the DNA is TGTGCCAGCAGCTTTGCGGAAAAGGAGACCCAGTACTTC. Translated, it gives CASSFAEKETQYF.

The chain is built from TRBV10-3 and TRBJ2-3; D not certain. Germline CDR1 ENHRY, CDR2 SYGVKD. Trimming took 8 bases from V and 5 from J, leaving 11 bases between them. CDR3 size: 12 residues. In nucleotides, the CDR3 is TGTGCCATCGCCGGATCGGTAGATACGCAGTATTTT. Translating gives CAIAGSVDTQYF.